The TCR beta chain under discussion was sequenced for a study of Graves' ophthalmopathy and Graves' hyperthyroidism. This CDR3 has 16 residues. J gave up 3 bases and V 6 bases, and 12 bases lay outside the gene matches. CDR1 SGHAT and CDR2 FQDESV come from the germline V gene (reference sequence). TCR beta CDR3 amplification used RNA transcripts. First-round RT-PCR with HTBI primers preceded a second-round multiplex PCR. TCRdb independently ran MiXCR on the multiplex PCR reads; one entry per CDR3 protein. The sample holds 300,000 to 400,000 distinct CDR3 sequences, about 18% seen once. Certain patients, namely those with other autoimmune diseases, uncontrolled infections, pregnancy or lactation, were excluded. Whole-study results and caveats: In blood, most expanded thyroid clonotypes above 0.001 frequency were also detected.

There are many counts of this clonotype. No antigen is known for it. The genes are TRBV11-1 and TRBJ2-7; the match to TRBD2 covers 9 bases. This clonotype originated in an adult woman with stable Graves' hyperthyroidism. Sequenced material: peripheral blood. The CDR3: CASRREGGRADYEQYF. The CDR3 DNA sequence: TGTGCCAGCAGAAGAGAGGGCGGGAGGGCCGACTACGAGCAGTACTTC.